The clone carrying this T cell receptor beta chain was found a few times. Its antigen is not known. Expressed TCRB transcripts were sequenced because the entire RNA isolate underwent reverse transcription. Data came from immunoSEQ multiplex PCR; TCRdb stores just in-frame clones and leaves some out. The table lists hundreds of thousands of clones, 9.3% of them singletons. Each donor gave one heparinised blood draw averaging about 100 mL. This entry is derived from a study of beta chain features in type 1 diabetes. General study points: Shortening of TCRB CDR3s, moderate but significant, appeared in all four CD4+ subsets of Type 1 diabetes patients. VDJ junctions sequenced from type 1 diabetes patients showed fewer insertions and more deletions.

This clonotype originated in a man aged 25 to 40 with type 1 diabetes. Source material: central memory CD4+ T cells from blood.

The chain's CDR3 is CASRLAGTGGGEQYF. The CDR3 DNA reads TGTGCAAGTCGCTTAGCCGGGACAGGGGGCGGAGAGCAGTACTTC. The chain links TRBV12-2 to TRBJ2-7; the D call TRBD1 from the table was never checked on the DNA. TRBV12-2 is reported as a pseudogene. The CDR3 totals 15 residues.